The 4 T cell receptor beta chains given below trace back to one sample, sequenced in a study of blood T cell repertoires in COVID-19. Sequencing was performed with immunoSEQ multiplex PCR; in TCRdb, only in-frame clones are kept and a portion is missing. The profile shows 180,000 or so clones, 70% to 85% of them singletons. Sample: PBMCs or T cells enriched from blood (not recorded which). These receptors came from a man aged 45-60 years who had recovered from COVID-19.

The chain joins TRBV7-2 to TRBJ2-5; D may be TRBD2 (6 bases). The V and J ends lost 6 bases and 5 bases respectively, with 16 bases between them. This CDR3 is 14 amino acids long. CDR1 SGHTA and CDR2 FQGNSA come from the germline V gene. CDR3 in DNA: TGTGCCAGCAGACCAAACGGGGGAGTGGAGACCCAGTACTTC. Encoded protein: CASRPNGGVETQYF.

In this sample, this clone turned up a few times. The rearrangement uses TRBV24-1 and TRBJ2-3; D is perhaps TRBD2 (5 bases). The CDR3 is 15 amino acids. The germline V gene has CDR1 KGHDR and CDR2 SFDVKD. Trimming removed 3 bases from V and 2 bases from J, with 11 bases in between. As DNA, the CDR3 is TGTGCCACCAGTGATCCGAGGACTTTCACAGATACGCAGTATTTT. Amino acid sequence: CATSDPRTFTDTQYF.

V and J are TRBV7-2 and TRBJ1-2; D is unresolved. The CDR3 sequence is 16 residues long. Germline V gene data show CDR1 as SGHTA and CDR2 as FQGNSA. Trimming removed 6 bases at V and 4 bases at J, with 21 bases between. The chain's CDR3 is CASSREAGKGVYGYTF. CDR3 nucleotides: TGTGCCAGCAGTCGGGAGGCCGGGAAAGGCGTCTATGGCTACACCTTC.

The chain recombines TRBV6-6 with TRBJ2-7, with 7 bases lining up with TRBD2. The CDR3 has 14 residues. Losses at the gene ends were 0 bases for V and 5 bases for J; bases not matched to a gene: 4. Germline V gene lookup returns CDR1 MNHNY and CDR2 SVGAGI (reference sequence). Here the CDR3 reads CASSYSRGVDEQYF. For the CDR3, the DNA is TGTGCCAGCAGTTACTCCCGGGGGGTAGACGAGCAGTACTTC.